The sequence of this T cell receptor (beta chain) was determined in a study of identical twins. The CDR3 runs 14 residues. CDR1 is LGHDT and CDR2 is YNNKEL in the germline V gene (reference sequence). V was shortened by 4 bases and J by 7 bases, with 16 bases between the two germline ends. TCRdb itself ran the 5' RACE reads through MiXCR, one entry per CDR3 protein. The sample shows some 690,000 distinct CDR3 sequences, 21% of them seen only once. These same records also appear under a second study, on T cells expressing NK-cell markers. That work states: It is unclear if expanded NKG2C-expressing clones target HCMV antigens.

Material for sequencing was PBMCs. The chain uses TRBV3-1 and TRBJ2-5; TRBD2 is a possible D gene (5 bases). This TCR derives from a woman in her late teens or twenties in good health. CDR3 sequence reads: CASSRPNGKWTQYF. The CDR3 DNA reads TGTGCCAGCAGCCGCCCTAACGGGAAATGGACCCAGTACTTC.